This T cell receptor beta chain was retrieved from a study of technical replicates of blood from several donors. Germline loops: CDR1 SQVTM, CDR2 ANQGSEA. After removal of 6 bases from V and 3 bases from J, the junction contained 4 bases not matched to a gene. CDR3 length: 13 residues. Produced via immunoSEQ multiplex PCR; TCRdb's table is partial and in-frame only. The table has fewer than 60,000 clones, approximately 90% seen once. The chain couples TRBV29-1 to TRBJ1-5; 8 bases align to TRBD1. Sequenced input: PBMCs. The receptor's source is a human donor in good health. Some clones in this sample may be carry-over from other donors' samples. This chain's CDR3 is CSVVDRDNQPQHF. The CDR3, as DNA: TGCAGCGTCGTGGACAGGGACAATCAGCCCCAGCATTTT.